Below are 21 T cell receptor beta chains sequenced from a single sample in a study of blood T cell repertoires in COVID-19. The method was immunoSEQ multiplex PCR; TCRdb's version includes in-frame clones alone and lacks a portion of them. The table records 200,000 to 300,000 clones, approximately 86% of them present only once. Sequenced sample: peripheral blood. These receptors originate from a man aged 30 to 39 with active or convalescent COVID-19.

The rearrangement links TRBV30 to TRBJ1-1; no reliable D call. Between the trimmed V and J ends, which lost 4 bases and 8 bases, there was a span of 14 bases. Germline CDR1 and CDR2: GTSNPN and SVGIG (reference sequence). CDR3 size: 12 residues. The CDR3 coding sequence is TGTGCCTGGAATTCGGGATTATACGAAGCTTTCTTT. Encoded protein: CAWNSGLYEAFF. Using reference TRBV30 and TRBJ1-1 for the parts outside the CDR3, the full variable domain is SQTIHQWPATLVQPVGSPLSLECTVEGTSNPNLYWYRQAAGRGLQLLFYSVGIGQISSEVPQNLSASRPQDRQFILSSKKLLLSDSGFYLCAWNSGLYEAFFGQGTRLTVV.

The CDR3 region is CASAGTSGGRRGTGELFF. In nucleotides, the CDR3 is TGTGCCAGCGCAGGGACTAGCGGGGGGCGACGAGGCACCGGGGAGCTGTTTTTT. The V call is TRBV9, the J call TRBJ2-2; TRBD2 matches 15 bases. The CDR3 is 18 amino acids. The germline CDR1 and CDR2 sequences are SGDLS and YYNGEE. V shed 7 bases, J shed 4 bases, and the junction held 11 bases outside the gene matches.

This chain connects TRBV11-2 to TRBJ1-1; 9 positions match TRBD1. CDR1 and CDR2 (germline): SGHAT, FQNNGV. This CDR3 has 16 amino acids. V shed 1 base, J shed 5 bases, and the junction held 8 bases outside the gene matches. The DNA for the CDR3 is TGTGCCAGCAGCTTAGTTCTGACAGGGGGGCAAACTGAAGCTTTCTTT. Amino acids: CASSLVLTGGQTEAFF.

V usage is TRBV5-1 and J usage is TRBJ2-1, with D possibly being TRBD1 (5 bases). V was cut by 4 bases and J by 2 bases, with 7 bases left in between. The CDR3 runs to 13 residues. Germline V gene data show CDR1 as SGHRS and CDR2 as YFSETQ. CDR3 sequence (DNA): TGCGCCAGCAGCCCGGACACCTACAATGAGCAGTTCTTC. Residues: CASSPDTYNEQFF.

The chain's CDR3 is CASSPRGNTEAFF. Written as DNA, the CDR3 is TGTGCCAGCAGCCCCAGGGGAAACACTGAAGCTTTCTTT. The rearrangement links TRBV12-3 or TRBV12-4 to TRBJ1-1; D might be TRBD1 (6 bases). Trimming removed 6 bases from V and 2 bases from J, with 10 bases in between. This CDR3 region has 13 residues.

The chain has TRBV19 and TRBJ1-1, with D possibly matching TRBD1 (5 bases). Between the trimmed V and J ends, which lost 6 bases and 1 base, there was a span of 15 bases. CDR3 length: 15 residues. Germline CDR1 and CDR2: LNHDA and SQIVND (reference sequence). CDR3 loop: CASSPHGGGNTEAFF. The CDR3 DNA is TGTGCCAGTAGCCCCCACGGGGGGGGGAACACTGAAGCTTTCTTT.

The rearrangement joins TRBV4-2 to TRBJ2-3; 7 bases line up with TRBD2. The CDR3 has 16 residues. Germline assignment: CDR1 LGHNA and CDR2 YNFKEQ. V gave up 1 base and J gave up 3 bases; unmatched junction bases: 7. In nucleotides, the CDR3 is TGTGCCAGCAGCCAAGCCCTGAGCGGGGATACAGATACGCAGTATTTT. Translation: CASSQALSGDTDTQYF.

The V and J genes are TRBV5-1 and TRBJ2-7; TRBD1 aligns across 9 bases. The germline CDR1 and CDR2 sequences are SGHRS and YFSETQ. With 7 bases clipped from V and 5 bases from J, the junction kept 10 bases outside the gene matches. The CDR3 covers 14 residues. This CDR3 reads CASDPGTGLHEQYF. CDR3 nucleotides: TGCGCCAGCGACCCCGGGACAGGGCTCCACGAGCAGTACTTC. Combining the CDR3 with reference TRBV5-1 and TRBJ2-7 gives the whole variable domain KAGVTQTPRYLIKTRGQQVTLSCSPISGHRSVSWYQQTPGQGLQFLFEYFSETQRNKGNFPGRFSGRQFSNSRSEMNVSTLELGDSALYLCASDPGTGLHEQYFGPGTRLTVT.

DNA of the CDR3: TGTGCCAGCAGCGCGGAGGGTTGGGAAAAACTGTTTTTT. Protein product: CASSAEGWEKLFF. This chain connects TRBV5-5 to TRBJ1-4; D gene unclear. Between the trimmed V and J ends, which lost 4 bases and 8 bases, there was a span of 12 bases. Germline-derived CDR1 and CDR2 are SGHKS and YYEKEE (reference sequence). This CDR3 spans 13 amino acids.

This clone has more than one count but fewer than ten. The chain uses TRBV18 and TRBJ1-2; D may be TRBD1 (6 bases). Germline values: CDR1 KGHSH, CDR2 LQKENI. The CDR3 is made up of 13 amino acids. V dropped 5 bases and J dropped 7 bases, with 14 bases sitting between them. Here the CDR3 reads CASSLGAVLGYTF. The CDR3 nucleotides are TGTGCCAGCTCATTGGGGGCGGTGCTTGGCTACACCTTC. Based on the CDR3 plus reference TRBV18 and TRBJ1-2, the full variable domain is NAGVMQNPRHLVRRRGQEARLRCSPMKGHSHVYWYRQLPEEGLKFMVYLQKENIIDESGMPKERFSAEFPKEGPSILRIQQVVRGDSAAYFCASSLGAVLGYTFGSGTRLTVV.

V usage is TRBV6-5 and J usage is TRBJ2-7, with D maybe TRBD1 (6 bases). Germline CDR1 is MNHEY and CDR2 is SVGAGI. Trimming took 5 bases from V and 2 from J, leaving 16 bases between them. CDR3 length equals 15 residues. CDR3 region: CASSPQTGMAYEQYF. For the CDR3, the DNA is TGTGCCAGCAGTCCCCAAACAGGGATGGCCTACGAGCAGTACTTC.

This clone has only a few counts. The V gene is TRBV30, the J gene TRBJ1-1; 8 bases are shared with TRBD1. Germline CDR1 and CDR2: GTSNPN and SVGIG (reference sequence). This CDR3 contains 14 residues. The V segment lost 7 bases and the J segment 11 bases; nucleotides outside the gene matches: 18. The CDR3 DNA reads as TGTGCCTACGAAAAGGGACAGGAGTCCTCCGAGGCTTTCTTT. Protein sequence: CAYEKGQESSEAFF.

This clone is a singleton in its sample. The J gene is TRBJ2-7, the V gene TRBV5-1, with D perhaps TRBD1 (5 bases). Deletions cut 3 bases from V and 3 bases from J, with 13 bases between. Germline V CDR1 and CDR2: SGHRS, YFSETQ. CDR3 length equals 14 residues. The DNA of the CDR3 is TGCGCCAGCAGCTCTTTGAGGACAAGCTACGAGCAGTACTTC. The encoded protein is CASSSLRTSYEQYF. Full variable domain (rest looked up from reference TRBV5-1 and TRBJ2-7): KAGVTQTPRYLIKTRGQQVTLSCSPISGHRSVSWYQQTPGQGLQFLFEYFSETQRNKGNFPGRFSGRQFSNSRSEMNVSTLELGDSALYLCASSSLRTSYEQYFGPGTRLTVT.

The chain joins TRBV7-3 to TRBJ2-1; 8 bases fit TRBD2. Germline V gene data show CDR1 as SGHTA and CDR2 as FQGTGA. V lost 5 bases and J lost 7; bases outside the gene matches: 16. CDR3 length equals 17 residues. CDR3 region: CASSLSSGTRSINEQFF. DNA for the CDR3: TGTGCCAGCAGCCTAAGTTCCGGGACTAGGAGTATTAATGAGCAGTTCTTC.

The chain employs TRBV19 and TRBJ2-1; 8 bases match TRBD1. In germline, CDR1 is LNHDA, CDR2 SQIVND (reference sequence). The CDR3 loop spans 15 amino acids. With V trimmed by 5 bases and J by 7 bases, 10 bases remained unmatched. The CDR3 nucleotides are TGTGCCAGTAGTCTTGAGGCAGGGGGCCCAAATGAGCAGTTCTTC. Translated, it gives CASSLEAGGPNEQFF.

J is TRBJ2-7 and V is TRBV7-7; TRBD2 aligns across 8 bases. Germline lookup yields CDR1 SSHAT and CDR2 FNYEAQ (reference sequence). The CDR3 is 18 amino acids. The V gene end was trimmed by 1 base and the J gene end by 2 bases; junction bases not matched to a gene: 13. The CDR3 DNA follows: TGTGCCAGCAGCTTAGTTTCCCCCGGGTTAGCGGGGACCTACGAGCAGTACTTC. This translates into CASSLVSPGLAGTYEQYF.

The chain is built from TRBV5-4 and TRBJ1-1, with unresolved D. V shed 3 bases and J shed 2 bases, with 5 bases lying between them. Germline CDR1 reads SGHNT; CDR2 reads YYREEE (reference sequence). The length of the CDR3 is 12 residues. In nucleotides, the CDR3 is TGTGCCAGCAGCTCGGGAAACACTGAAGCTTTCTTT. It codes for CASSSGNTEAFF.

The chain couples TRBV27 to TRBJ1-1; D might be TRBD1 (6 bases). This CDR3 is 12 amino acids long. Germline CDR1 is MNHEY and CDR2 is SMNVEV (reference sequence). The V end lost 8 bases, the J end lost 6 bases, and 13 bases lay between the germline ends. This chain's CDR3 is CASESQGSEAFF. The CDR3 bases are TGTGCCAGCGAGAGTCAGGGGTCTGAAGCTTTCTTT.

This clone appeared once. The V call is TRBV28, the J call TRBJ1-1; TRBD1 matches at 7 bases. The CDR3 runs 13 residues. Unmatched junction bases numbered 1, after V lost 5 bases and J lost 1 base. Germline assignment: CDR1 MDHEN and CDR2 SYDVKM. The DNA of the CDR3 is TGTGCCAGCAGTCGACAGGGGAACACTGAAGCTTTCTTT. Translating it yields CASSRQGNTEAFF.

The V and J genes are TRBV27 and TRBJ1-1; 7 nucleotides match TRBD1. V lost 4 bases to trimming and J lost 1 base; unmatched junction nucleotides: 9. There are 16 residues in the CDR3. CDR1 is MNHEY and CDR2 is SMNVEV in the germline V gene (reference sequence). The CDR3 is CASSSILAGGNTEAFF. For the CDR3, the DNA is TGTGCCAGCAGTTCAATCCTGGCAGGGGGGAACACTGAAGCTTTCTTT.

The J gene is TRBJ2-5, the V gene TRBV3-1 (or the pseudogene TRBV3-2); 7 bases are a match to TRBD1. V lost 4 bases to trimming and J lost 2 bases; unmatched junction nucleotides: 10. The CDR3 loop spans 16 amino acids. Per germline, CDR1 LGHDT and CDR2 YNNKEL (reference sequence). This CDR3 is CASSRARGQGQETQYF. CDR3 sequence (DNA): TGTGCCAGCAGCCGAGCGAGGGGGCAGGGGCAAGAGACCCAGTACTTC.